Listed below are T cell receptor beta chains from one sample, sequenced in a study of blood T cell repertoires in COVID-19. The assay was immunoSEQ multiplex PCR, and TCRdb's table has in-frame clones only and misses some. This sample carries over 55,000 clones, approximately 90% of them seen once, and the ten largest clones take around 9.1%. Material: peripheral blood. The receptors derive from a human donor in a cohort sampled during active COVID-19. The CDR3 runs from the conserved cysteine through the conserved F or W. Each record gives: clone size, V gene, CDR3 protein. Some rows mark clone size as missing; the rest say once, few, many or name a class of expanded clone.

few | TRBV9 | CASSVGAAGKLFF
NA | TRBV6-2/TRBV6-3 | CASSSRSDRRNTEAFF
NA | TRBV9 | CASSVDRGLDTEAFF
NA | TRBV5-4 | CASSPDRVLDTEAFF
NA | TRBV12-3/TRBV12-4 | CASSLGTADGYTF
few | TRBV11-2 | CASSSDRRQETQYF
NA | TRBV6-6 | CASSYAGQGHTEAFF
NA | TRBV4-3 | CASRPGTGSFYGYTF
once | TRBV5-1 | CASRYPGQGSDEQYF
NA | TRBV3-1/TRBV3-2 | CASSPSSGQTYGYTF
NA | TRBV11-2 | CASSLAQGYLNTEAFF
NA | TRBV10-2 | CASSESGFPLHF
NA | TRBV6-5 | CATGGDWFSNQPQHF
NA | TRBV25-1 | CASSAYGGGRYNSPLHF
NA | TRBV9 | CASSVGGYRENYGYTF
NA | TRBV5-1 | CASSMDSTNEKLFF
NA | TRBV14 | CASSSGQGTYEQYF
NA | TRBV12-3/TRBV12-4 | CASGRQGERTQYF
NA | TRBV6-5 | CASEGVRGSSYEQYF
NA | TRBV6-5 | CASILNRTPNQPQHF
NA | TRBV9 | CASSGSGFSSGANVLTF
NA | TRBV2 | CASSVLLGGIDGNTIYF
NA | TRBV7-6 | CASSVDRAGVLSYEQYF
NA | TRBV7-8 | CASSLNTRDLNFTGELFF
NA | TRBV3-1/TRBV3-2 | CASSQVSATNEKLFF
NA | TRBV7-9 | CASSLPNSGQGTYEQYF
NA | TRBV6-1 | CASSGGGGLPFSYEQYF
NA | TRBV11-2 | CASSPFAGQTNYEQYF
NA | TRBV29-1 | CSVGAYGAEAFF
NA | TRBV30 | CAWSVRRAQGVFLYEQYF
NA | TRBV25-1 | CASGAGGPYEQYF
NA | TRBV15 | CATSRDTGTDNEKLFF
NA | TRBV18 | CASSPVTGATEAFF
NA | TRBV5-8 | CASSRTFGTGGNSPLHF
NA | TRBV28 | CASSLTRVNTEAFF
once | TRBV6-5 | CASIKGTAPYEQYF
NA | TRBV28 | CASSSWTGNQPQHF
NA | TRBV27 | CASSLAGAGGGTAYEQYF
NA | TRBV11-2 | CASSLDTVAYEQYF
once | TRBV9 | CASSVGGVATEAFF
NA | TRBV21-1 | CASSIVPSYEQYF
NA | TRBV13 | CASSLGAGALPYNEQFF
NA | TRBV29-1 | CSVDEGGAQPQHF
NA | TRBV2 | CASASEGRDSPLHF
NA | TRBV11-2 | CASSSRGTGDEKLFF
NA | TRBV28 | CASSSLVGARGGGYTF
once | TRBV6-1 | CASSETRDQPQHF
NA | TRBV13 | CASSLGSDRGPENGYTF
NA | TRBV9 | CASSAPSGTGNTIYF
NA | TRBV21-1 | CASSKGDRTYEQYF
few | TRBV28 | CASSTPGGTEAFF
NA | TRBV12-5 | CASGLSPRGGRNQPQHF
NA | TRBV7-2 | CASSRTSGSFTDTQYF
NA | TRBV4-1 | CASSPERTGGNGYTF
NA | TRBV28 | CASSPRRGRTLYEQYF
NA | TRBV27 | CASRTGGGEAFF
NA | TRBV20-1 | CSASVSKTALYEQYF
NA | TRBV29-1 | CSVGGTGASEQYF